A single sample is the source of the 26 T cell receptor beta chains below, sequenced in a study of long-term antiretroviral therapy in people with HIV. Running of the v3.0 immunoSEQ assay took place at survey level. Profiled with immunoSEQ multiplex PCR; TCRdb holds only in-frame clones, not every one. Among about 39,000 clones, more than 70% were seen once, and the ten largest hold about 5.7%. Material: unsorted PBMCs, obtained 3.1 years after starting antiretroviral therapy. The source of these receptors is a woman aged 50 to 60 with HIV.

The CDR3 protein is CASSLRQNNEQFF. The CDR3 region has the DNA TGTGCCAGCAGCTTACGACAGAACAATGAGCAGTTCTTC. The rearrangement joins TRBV5-6 to TRBJ2-1; perhaps TRBD1 as D (5 bases). Germline-derived CDR1 and CDR2 are SGHDT and YYEEEE. This CDR3 has 13 residues. V dropped 2 bases and J dropped 5 bases, with 8 bases sitting between them.

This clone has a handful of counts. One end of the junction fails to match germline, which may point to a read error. CDR3: CASSELRDSQFGPF. DNA of the CDR3: TGTGCCAGCAGTGAACTAAGGGACAGTCAATTCGGGCCCTTC. The V call is TRBV6-1, the J call TRBJ1-2; TRBD1 matches 7 bases. This CDR3 is 14 amino acids long. Germline loops: CDR1 MNHNS, CDR2 SASEGT.

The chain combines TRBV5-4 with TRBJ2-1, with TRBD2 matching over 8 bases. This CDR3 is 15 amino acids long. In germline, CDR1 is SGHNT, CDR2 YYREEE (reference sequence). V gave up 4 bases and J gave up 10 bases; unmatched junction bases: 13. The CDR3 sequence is CASSPSGAGGREQFF. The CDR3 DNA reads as TGTGCCAGCAGCCCGTCCGGGGCGGGGGGCAGGGAGCAGTTCTTC.

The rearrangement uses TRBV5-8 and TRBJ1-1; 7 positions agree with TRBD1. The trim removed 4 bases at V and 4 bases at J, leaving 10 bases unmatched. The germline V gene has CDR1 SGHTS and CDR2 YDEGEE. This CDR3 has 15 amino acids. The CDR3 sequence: CASSVADRVPTEAFF. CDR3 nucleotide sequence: TGTGCCAGCAGCGTAGCAGACAGGGTCCCCACTGAAGCTTTCTTT.

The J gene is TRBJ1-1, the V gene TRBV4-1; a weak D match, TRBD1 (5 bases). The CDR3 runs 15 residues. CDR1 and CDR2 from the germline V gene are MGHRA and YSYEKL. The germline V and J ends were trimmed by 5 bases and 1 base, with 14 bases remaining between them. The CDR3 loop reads CASSFAGTPNTEAFF. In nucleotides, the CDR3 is TGCGCCAGCAGCTTTGCAGGGACTCCGAACACTGAAGCTTTCTTT.

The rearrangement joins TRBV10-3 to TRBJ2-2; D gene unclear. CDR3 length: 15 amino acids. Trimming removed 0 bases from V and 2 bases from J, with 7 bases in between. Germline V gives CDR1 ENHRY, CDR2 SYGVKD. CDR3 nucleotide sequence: TGTGCCATCAGTGAGTCGGGTGATAACACCGGGGAGCTGTTTTTT. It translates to CAISESGDNTGELFF.

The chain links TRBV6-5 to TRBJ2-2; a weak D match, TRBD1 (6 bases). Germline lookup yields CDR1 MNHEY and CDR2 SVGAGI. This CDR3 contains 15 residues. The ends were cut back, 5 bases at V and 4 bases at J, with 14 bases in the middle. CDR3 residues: CASSIQGMVTGELFF. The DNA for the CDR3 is TGTGCCAGCAGTATACAGGGAATGGTCACCGGGGAGCTGTTTTTT.

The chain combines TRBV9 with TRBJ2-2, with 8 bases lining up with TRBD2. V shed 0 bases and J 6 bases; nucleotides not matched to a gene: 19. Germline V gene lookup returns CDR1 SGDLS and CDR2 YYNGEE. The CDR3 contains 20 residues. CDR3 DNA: TGTGCCAGCAGCGTAGCCGGGAGGAGTAGCGGGGCCCTAGGGGCCGGGGAGCTGTTTTTT. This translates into CASSVAGRSSGALGAGELFF.

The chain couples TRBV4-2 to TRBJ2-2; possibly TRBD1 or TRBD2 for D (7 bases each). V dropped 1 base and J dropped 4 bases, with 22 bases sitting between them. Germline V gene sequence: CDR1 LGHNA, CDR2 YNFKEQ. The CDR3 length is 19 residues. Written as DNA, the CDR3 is TGTGCCAGCAGCCAAGTCCTCAGGGGGGGGGCAGGGAGCACCGGGGAGCTGTTTTTT. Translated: CASSQVLRGGAGSTGELFF.

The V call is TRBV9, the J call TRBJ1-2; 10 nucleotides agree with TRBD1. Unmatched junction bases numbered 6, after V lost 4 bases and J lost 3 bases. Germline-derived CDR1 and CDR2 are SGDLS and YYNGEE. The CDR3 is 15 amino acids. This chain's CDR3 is CASSPRTGGYYGYTF. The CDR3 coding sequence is TGTGCCAGCAGCCCCCGGACAGGGGGTTACTATGGCTACACCTTC.

CDR3 sequence: CASSSLPRDRDTEAFF. In DNA, the CDR3 is TGTGCCAGCAGCTCATTGCCCCGGGACAGGGACACTGAAGCTTTCTTT. The chain carries TRBV7-8 and TRBJ1-1, with 9 bases lining up with TRBD1. The germline V gene has CDR1 SGHVS and CDR2 FQNEAQ. The CDR3 runs 16 residues. The junction had 9 bases not matched to a gene; V was cut back by 4 bases and J by 3 bases. The full variable domain, rest sourced from reference TRBV7-8 and TRBJ1-1, is GAGVSQSPRYKVAKRGQDVALRCDPISGHVSLFWYQQALGQGPEFLTYFQNEAQLDKSGLPSDRFFAERPEGSVSTLKIQRTQQEDSAVYLCASSSLPRDRDTEAFFGQGTRLTVV.

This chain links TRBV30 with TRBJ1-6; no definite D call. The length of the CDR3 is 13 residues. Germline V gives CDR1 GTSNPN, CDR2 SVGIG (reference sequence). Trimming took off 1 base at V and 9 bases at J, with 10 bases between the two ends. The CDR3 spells CAWSDGAGSPLHF. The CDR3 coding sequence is TGTGCCTGGAGTGACGGCGCCGGTTCACCCCTCCACTTT.

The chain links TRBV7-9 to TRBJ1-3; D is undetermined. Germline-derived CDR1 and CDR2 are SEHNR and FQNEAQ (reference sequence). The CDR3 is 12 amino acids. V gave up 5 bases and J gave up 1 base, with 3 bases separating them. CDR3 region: CASSTSGNTIYF. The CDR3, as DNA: TGTGCCAGCAGCACTTCTGGAAACACCATATATTTT.

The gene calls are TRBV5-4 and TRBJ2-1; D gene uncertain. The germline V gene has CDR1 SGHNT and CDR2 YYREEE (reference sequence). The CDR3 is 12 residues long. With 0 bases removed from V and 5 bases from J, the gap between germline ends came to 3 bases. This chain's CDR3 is CASSLDDNEQFF. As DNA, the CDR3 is TGTGCCAGCAGCTTGGACGACAATGAGCAGTTCTTC.

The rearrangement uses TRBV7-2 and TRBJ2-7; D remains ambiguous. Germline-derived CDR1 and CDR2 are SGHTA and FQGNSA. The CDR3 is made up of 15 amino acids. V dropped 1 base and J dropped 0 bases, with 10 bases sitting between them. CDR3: CASSLVQLSSYEQYF. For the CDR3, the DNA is TGTGCCAGCAGCTTAGTTCAGCTGAGCTCCTACGAGCAGTACTTC.

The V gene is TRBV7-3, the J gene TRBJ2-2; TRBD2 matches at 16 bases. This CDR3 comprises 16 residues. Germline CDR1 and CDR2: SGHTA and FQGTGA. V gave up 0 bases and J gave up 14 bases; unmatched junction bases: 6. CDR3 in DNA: TGTGCCAGCAGCTTAACGCCGGGACTAGCGGGGGGGCGTCTGTTTTTT. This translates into CASSLTPGLAGGRLFF.

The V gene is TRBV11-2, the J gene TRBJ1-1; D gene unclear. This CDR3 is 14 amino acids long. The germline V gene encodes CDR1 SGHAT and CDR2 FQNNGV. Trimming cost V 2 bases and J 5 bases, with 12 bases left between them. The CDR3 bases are TGTGCCAGCAGCTTAAGGTTCGGGTTGACTGAAGCTTTCTTT. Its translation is CASSLRFGLTEAFF.

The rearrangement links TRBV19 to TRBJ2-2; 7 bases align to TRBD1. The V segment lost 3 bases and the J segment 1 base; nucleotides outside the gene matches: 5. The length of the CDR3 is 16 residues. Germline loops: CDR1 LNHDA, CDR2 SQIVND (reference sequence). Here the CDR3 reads CASSIPRTGNTGELFF. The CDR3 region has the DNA TGTGCCAGTAGTATTCCCCGGACAGGGAACACCGGGGAGCTGTTTTTT.

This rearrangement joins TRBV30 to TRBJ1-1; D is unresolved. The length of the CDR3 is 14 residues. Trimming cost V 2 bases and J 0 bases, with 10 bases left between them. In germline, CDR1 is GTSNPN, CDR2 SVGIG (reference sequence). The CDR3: CAWSLGRLNTEAFF. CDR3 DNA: TGTGCCTGGAGTTTGGGCAGACTGAACACTGAAGCTTTCTTT.

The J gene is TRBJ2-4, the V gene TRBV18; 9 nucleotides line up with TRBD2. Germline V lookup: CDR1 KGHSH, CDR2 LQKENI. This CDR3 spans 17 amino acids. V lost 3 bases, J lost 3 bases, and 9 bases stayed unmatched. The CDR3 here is CASSPAGGLGFKNIQYF. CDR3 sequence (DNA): TGTGCCAGCTCACCCGCGGGGGGGCTCGGATTCAAAAACATTCAGTACTTC.

CDR3 bases: TGTGCCTGGAGTCGGACAGCTTCCAACTATGGCTACACCTTC. Its protein product is CAWSRTASNYGYTF. The chain has TRBV30 and TRBJ1-2; D perhaps matches TRBD1 (6 bases). Per germline, CDR1 GTSNPN and CDR2 SVGIG (reference sequence). Trimming pared 2 bases from V and 2 bases from J, leaving 12 bases between. This CDR3 comprises 14 residues.

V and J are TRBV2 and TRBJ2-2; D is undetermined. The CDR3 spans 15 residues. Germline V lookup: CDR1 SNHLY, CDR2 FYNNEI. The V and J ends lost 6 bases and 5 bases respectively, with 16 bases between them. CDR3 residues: CASSDLGLGTGELFF. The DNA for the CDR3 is TGTGCCAGCAGCGACCTGGGGTTGGGTACCGGGGAGCTGTTTTTT.

CDR3 region: CASSFTSGVTDTQYF. The CDR3 nucleotides read TGTGCCAGCAGCTTCACTAGCGGGGTCACAGATACGCAGTATTTT. J is TRBJ2-3 and V is TRBV5-4, with 10 positions matching TRBD2. With V trimmed by 2 bases and J by 2 bases, 2 bases remained unmatched. The CDR3 has 15 amino acids. Germline CDR1 and CDR2: SGHNT and YYREEE (reference sequence).

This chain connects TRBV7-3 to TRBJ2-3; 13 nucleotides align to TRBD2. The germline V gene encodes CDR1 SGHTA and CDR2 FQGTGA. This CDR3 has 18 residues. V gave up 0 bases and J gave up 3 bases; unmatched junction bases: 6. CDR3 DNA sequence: TGTGCCAGCAGCTTAACAGGAGAACTAGCGGGGGGGACAGATACGCAGTATTTT. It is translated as CASSLTGELAGGTDTQYF.

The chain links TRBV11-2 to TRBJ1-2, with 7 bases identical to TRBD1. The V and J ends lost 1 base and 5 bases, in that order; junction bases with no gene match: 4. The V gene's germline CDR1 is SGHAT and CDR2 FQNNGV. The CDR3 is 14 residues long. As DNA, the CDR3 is TGTGCCAGCAGCTTAGTCAGGGGGATTTATGGCTACACCTTC. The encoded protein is CASSLVRGIYGYTF.

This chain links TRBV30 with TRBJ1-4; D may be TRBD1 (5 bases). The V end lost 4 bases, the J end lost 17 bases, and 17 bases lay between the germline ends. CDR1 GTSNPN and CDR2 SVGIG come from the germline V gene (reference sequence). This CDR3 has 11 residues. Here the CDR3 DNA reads TGTGCCTGGATCGGCCAGGGCAGGGTCTTTTTT. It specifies CAWIGQGRVFF.